The 13 T cell receptor beta chains below were found in one sample sequenced in a study of HIV-infected patients and healthy controls. TCRdb fed the 5' RACE reads into MiXCR, producing one record per CDR3 protein. The data show about 64,000 distinct CDR3 sequences, roughly a fifth seen once. The sample was CD4+ T cells from blood. These receptors all stem from a human donor in good health.

This clonotype turned up a few times. The chain is built from TRBV7-2 and TRBJ2-3, with TRBD2 matching 9 bases. The CDR3 loop spans 16 amino acids. The junction had 10 bases not matched to a gene; V was cut back by 3 bases and J by 6 bases. Germline-derived CDR1 and CDR2 are SGHTA and FQGNSA. The CDR3 spells CASSFSGGGAWDTQYF. DNA of the CDR3: TGTGCCAGCAGCTTTAGCGGCGGGGGGGCATGGGATACGCAGTATTTT.

There are many counts of this clonotype. V gene TRBV7-9 combines with J gene TRBJ1-2; weak D call: TRBD1 (5 bases). The CDR3 is 17 amino acids. Germline V lookup: CDR1 SEHNR, CDR2 FQNEAQ (reference sequence). With 8 bases removed from V and 0 bases from J, the gap between germline ends came to 22 bases. Here the CDR3 DNA reads TGTGCCAGCGAGCTTAGAGGCTTGGGGGGAGCTAACTATGGCTACACCTTC. Protein sequence: CASELRGLGGANYGYTF. The full variable domain, completed using reference TRBV7-9 and TRBJ1-2, is DTGVSQNPRHKITKRGQNVTFRCDPISEHNRLYWYRQTLGQGPEFLTYFQNEAQLEKSRLLSDRFSAERPKGSFSTLEIQRTEQGDSAMYLCASELRGLGGANYGYTFGSGTRLTVV.

This clonotype was picked up many times. The gene calls are TRBV19 and TRBJ1-4; D gene unclear. The CDR3 is made up of 13 amino acids. Per germline, CDR1 LNHDA and CDR2 SQIVND (reference sequence). V was pared by 7 bases and J by 8 bases, with 14 bases between. The CDR3 sequence: CASTGLSREKLFF. The CDR3 coding sequence is TGTGCCAGTACCGGGCTCTCCCGCGAAAAACTGTTTTTT.

This clonotype is medium-sized within its sample. The chain couples TRBV14 to TRBJ2-4; unclear D gene. Between the trimmed V and J ends, which lost 3 bases and 15 bases, there was a span of 15 bases. Germline CDR1 is SGHDN and CDR2 is FVKESK. This CDR3 comprises 12 residues. The CDR3 sequence is CASSHGGGQAYF. CDR3 in DNA: TGTGCCAGCAGCCACGGCGGCGGCCAGGCGTACTTC.

This clonotype was seen repeatedly, ten times or more. The chain uses TRBV11-2 and TRBJ2-5; no definite D call. CDR1 is SGHAT, CDR2 FQNNGV, per germline. Between the trimmed V and J ends, which lost 5 bases and 8 bases, there was a span of 9 bases. CDR3 size: 11 residues. The CDR3 coding sequence is TGTGCCAGCAGCCCCCCAGGAACCCAGTACTTC. Amino acid sequence: CASSPPGTQYF. Drawing the rest from reference TRBV11-2 and TRBJ2-5, the complete variable domain is EAGVAQSPRYKIIEKRQSVAFWCNPISGHATLYWYQQILGQGPKLLIQFQNNGVVDDSQLPKDRFSAERLKGVDSTLKIQPAKLEDSAVYLCASSPPGTQYFGPGTRLLVL.

This clonotype was recorded a few times. J is TRBJ1-1 and V is TRBV27; no clear D. This CDR3 spans 14 amino acids. CDR1 and CDR2 from the germline V gene are MNHEY and SMNVEV (reference sequence). V shed 2 bases and J shed 6 bases, with 13 bases lying between them. CDR3: CASSLETGSAEAFF. The CDR3 bases are TGTGCCAGCAGTTTAGAGACGGGATCGGCTGAAGCTTTCTTT.

This clonotype was found a few times. The V gene is TRBV20-1, the J gene TRBJ2-1, with 7 bases that match TRBD2. V shed 3 bases, J shed 4 bases, and the junction held 3 bases outside the gene matches. This CDR3 comprises 13 residues. Germline V CDR1 and CDR2: DFQATT, SNEGSKA (reference sequence). The CDR3 reads CSARAGAYNEQFF. The CDR3, as DNA: TGCAGTGCTAGGGCGGGAGCTTACAATGAGCAGTTCTTC.

This clonotype was counted only a few times. The rearrangement joins TRBV5-1 to TRBJ2-5, with 10 bases that match TRBD1. The CDR3 has 14 residues. Germline V gives CDR1 SGHRS, CDR2 YFSETQ. V lost 3 bases to trimming and J lost 4 bases; unmatched junction nucleotides: 3. CDR3 sequence (DNA): TGCGCCAGCAGCTGGACAGGGGGGAGAGAGACCCAGTACTTC. Amino acid sequence: CASSWTGGRETQYF.

This clonotype was picked up a small number of times. This sequence joins TRBV7-2 and TRBJ1-6; D remains unclear. The CDR3 runs to 13 residues. Deletions cut 3 bases from V and 9 bases from J, with 9 bases between. Germline-derived CDR1 and CDR2 are SGHTA and FQGNSA. For the CDR3, the DNA is TGTGCCAGCAGCTTGAAACAGCCTTCACCCCTCCACTTT. Translation gives CASSLKQPSPLHF.

This clonotype was detected a few times. This chain connects TRBV21-1 to TRBJ1-1; the table gives TRBD1 as D, unverified against the DNA. TRBV21-1 is given as a pseudogene. This CDR3 comprises 16 residues. DNA for the CDR3: TGTGCCAGCAGCTATCGACTCAATAGTTCCCTGCCGGGAGCTTTCTTT. Its translation is CASSYRLNSSLPGAFF.

This clonotype showed up just a few times. The J gene is TRBJ2-7, the V gene TRBV6-1, with 8 nucleotides matching TRBD1. The CDR3 runs 14 residues. Per the germline V gene, CDR1 is MNHNS and CDR2 is SASEGT. J lost 4 bases, V lost 4 bases, and 6 bases had no gene match. Here the CDR3 reads CASSVGTGPYEQYF. DNA for the CDR3: TGTGCCAGCAGTGTGGGGACAGGACCTTACGAGCAGTACTTC.

The chain joins TRBV15 to TRBJ2-5; D not certain. The V end lost 0 bases, the J end lost 0 bases, and 5 bases lay between the germline ends. Germline V gene lookup returns CDR1 LNHNV and CDR2 YYDKDF (reference sequence). CDR3 length equals 14 residues. The DNA for the CDR3 is TGTGCCACCAGCAGAGATGGCAACCAAGAGACCCAGTACTTC. Translated, it gives CATSRDGNQETQYF.

The chain recombines TRBV5-6 with TRBJ1-2; D is unclear. The CDR3 length is 15 residues. V was cut by 2 bases and J by 4 bases, with 15 bases left in between. From germline, CDR1 is SGHDT and CDR2 YYEEEE. CDR3: CASSFVSGSFYGYTF. CDR3 coding DNA: TGTGCCAGCAGCTTCGTTTCCGGGTCCTTCTATGGCTACACCTTC. The variable domain in full, completed from reference TRBV5-6 and TRBJ1-2, reads DAGVTQSPTHLIKTRGQQVTLRCSPKSGHDTVSWYQQALGQGPQFIFQYYEEEERQRGNFPDRFSGHQFPNYSSELNVNALLLGDSALYLCASSFVSGSFYGYTFGSGTRLTVV.